This T cell receptor beta chain was captured by sequencing in a study of control samples from healthy donors and cancer patients. This CDR3 spans 14 amino acids. The V gene lost 3 bases and the J gene lost 4 bases, with 11 bases spanning the gap. Germline CDR1 reads SEHNR; CDR2 reads FQNEAQ (reference sequence). Profiling relied on immunoSEQ multiplex PCR, and the TCRdb table lists in-frame clones only, not all of them. The table includes around 100,000 clones, roughly 87% detected once. This chain joins TRBV7-9 and TRBJ2-3; D may be TRBD1 or TRBD2 (6 bases each). This receptor was taken from a woman between 45 and 65 years old in good health. Specimen: blood. The CDR3 nucleotides are TGTGCCAGCAGCTTCGGGGGCCGAGCAGATACGCAGTATTTT. The encoded protein is CASSFGGRADTQYF.